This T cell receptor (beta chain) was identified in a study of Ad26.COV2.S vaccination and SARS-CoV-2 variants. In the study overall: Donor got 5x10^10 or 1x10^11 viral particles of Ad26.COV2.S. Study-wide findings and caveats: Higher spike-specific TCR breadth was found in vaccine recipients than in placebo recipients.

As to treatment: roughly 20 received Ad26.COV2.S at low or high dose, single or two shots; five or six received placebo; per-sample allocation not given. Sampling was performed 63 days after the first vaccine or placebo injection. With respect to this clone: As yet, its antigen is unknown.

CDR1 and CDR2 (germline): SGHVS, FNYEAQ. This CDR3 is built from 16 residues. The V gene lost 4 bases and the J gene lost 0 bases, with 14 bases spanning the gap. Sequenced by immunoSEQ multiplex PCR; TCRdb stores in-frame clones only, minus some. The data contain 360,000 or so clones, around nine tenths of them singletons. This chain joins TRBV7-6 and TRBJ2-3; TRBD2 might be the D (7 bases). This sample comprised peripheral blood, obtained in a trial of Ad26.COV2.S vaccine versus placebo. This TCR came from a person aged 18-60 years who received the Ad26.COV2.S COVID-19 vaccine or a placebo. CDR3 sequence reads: CASSSSGGISTDTQYF. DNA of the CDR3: TGTGCCAGCAGCTCCTCGGGGGGCATAAGCACAGATACGCAGTATTTT.